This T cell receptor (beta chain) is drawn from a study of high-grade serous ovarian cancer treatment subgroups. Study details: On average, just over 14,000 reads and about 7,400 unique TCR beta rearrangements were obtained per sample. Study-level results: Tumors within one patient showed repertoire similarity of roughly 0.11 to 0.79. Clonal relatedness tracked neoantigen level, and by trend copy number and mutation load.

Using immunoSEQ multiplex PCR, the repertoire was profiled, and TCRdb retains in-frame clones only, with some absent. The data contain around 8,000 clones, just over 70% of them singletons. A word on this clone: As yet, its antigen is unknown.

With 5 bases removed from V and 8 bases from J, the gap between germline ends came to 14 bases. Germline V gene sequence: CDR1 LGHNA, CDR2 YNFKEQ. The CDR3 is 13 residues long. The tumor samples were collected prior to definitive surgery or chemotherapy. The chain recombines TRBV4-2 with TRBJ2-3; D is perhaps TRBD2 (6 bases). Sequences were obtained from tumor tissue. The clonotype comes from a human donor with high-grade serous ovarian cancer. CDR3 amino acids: CASSSNPGGTQYF. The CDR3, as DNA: TGTGCCAGCAGCTCCAATCCCGGGGGTACGCAGTATTTT.